These 32 T cell receptor beta chains came from one sample sequenced in a study of blood T cells in healthy people across ages. A J-beta primer mix and a sample-barcoded 5' primer were used in a second PCR of roughly 6 to 11 cycles. TCRdb reanalysed the 5' RACE reads using MiXCR and keeps one entry per CDR3 protein. The data show over 1,500,000 distinct CDR3 sequences, roughly two fifths seen once. The sample taken for sequencing was blood. All receptors come from a human donor in good health.

This chain uses TRBV28 with TRBJ1-4; 9 bases are shared with TRBD1. CDR1 and CDR2 (germline): MDHEN, SYDVKM. The CDR3 has 12 amino acids. V gave up 8 bases and J gave up 5 bases; unmatched junction bases: 0. The CDR3 loop reads CASGTGNEKLFF. The DNA for the CDR3 is TGTGCCAGCGGGACAGGGAATGAAAAACTGTTTTTT.

This chain uses TRBV2 with TRBJ2-5, with D perhaps TRBD1 (6 bases). Trimming removed 2 bases from V and 7 bases from J, with 17 bases in between. There are 15 residues in the CDR3. The germline V gene has CDR1 SNHLY and CDR2 FYNNEI. The CDR3 nucleotides are TGTGCCAGCAGTGAAAGGAGCAGGGGTCTTGGGACCCAGTACTTC. The encoded protein is CASSERSRGLGTQYF.

V and J are TRBV7-6 and TRBJ2-7; TRBD2 aligns across 9 bases. Germline trimming cut 5 bases from V and 5 bases from J; bases unmatched to any gene: 10. Germline CDR1 is SGHVS and CDR2 is FNYEAQ. CDR3 size: 15 residues. As DNA, the CDR3 is TGTGCCAGCAGCATAGACGGACTAGCGAAGAACGAGCAGTACTTC. It specifies CASSIDGLAKNEQYF.

The chain is built from TRBV27 and TRBJ2-3; tentatively, D is TRBD2 (7 bases). The CDR3 spans 15 residues. Germline V gives CDR1 MNHEY, CDR2 SMNVEV (reference sequence). V was clipped by 4 bases and J by 4 bases, with 15 bases between them. The DNA for the CDR3 is TGTGCCAGCAGTTCTTCAAGGGGGGGGTCAGATACGCAGTATTTT. Translation: CASSSSRGGSDTQYF.

To note about this clonotype: A junction boundary mismatches the germline segment, possibly from a read error. The chain combines TRBV5-5 with TRBJ2-7; 11 bases line up with TRBD1. Germline CDR1 SGHKS, CDR2 YYEKEE (reference sequence). The length of the CDR3 is 16 residues. CDR3 amino acids: CASSLGPGTGGYEQYF. The CDR3 bases are TGTGCCAGTAGCTTAGGTCCGGGGACAGGGGGATACGAGCAGTACTTC. Filled out from reference TRBV5-5 and TRBJ2-7, the complete variable domain reads DAGVTQSPTHLIKTRGQQVTLRCSPISGHKSVSWYQQVLGQGPQFIFQYYEKEERGRGNFPDRFSARQFPNYSSELNVNALLLGDSALYLCASSLGPGTGGYEQYFGPGTRLTVT.

The chain joins TRBV28 to TRBJ2-7; D might be TRBD1 (5 bases). The J call may be in error: the DNA end matches TRBJ2-5 better. This CDR3 is built from 16 residues. The germline CDR1 and CDR2 sequences are MDHEN and SYDVKM. The CDR3 is CASSLRVMKPWMTQYF. In DNA, the CDR3 is TGTGCCAGCAGTCTCAGGGTTATGAAGCCTTGGATGACCCAGTACTTC.

The chain carries TRBV20-1 and TRBJ1-5, with no clear D. V shed 1 base and J shed 5 bases, with 9 bases lying between them. Germline-derived CDR1 and CDR2 are DFQATT and SNEGSKA (reference sequence). This CDR3 region has 13 residues. This CDR3 is CSARATGDQPQHF. CDR3 DNA: TGCAGTGCTAGAGCGACGGGTGATCAGCCCCAGCATTTT.

The chain combines TRBV5-1 with TRBJ2-1; perhaps TRBD2 as D (5 bases). The V gene lost 2 bases and the J gene lost 9 bases, with 9 bases spanning the gap. The germline gives CDR1 SGHRS, CDR2 YFSETQ. The CDR3 loop spans 12 amino acids. The CDR3: CASSFPAGEQFF. The CDR3 DNA reads as TGCGCCAGCAGCTTCCCCGCGGGTGAGCAGTTCTTC.

This chain connects TRBV3-1 to TRBJ2-4, with D perhaps matching TRBD1 or TRBD2 (5 bases each). The CDR3 consists of 14 residues. V was shortened by 8 bases and J by 6 bases, with 17 bases between the two germline ends. Per germline, CDR1 LGHDT and CDR2 YNNKEL (reference sequence). CDR3 loop: CASSRREGRNIQYF. Written as DNA, the CDR3 is TGTGCCAGCTCACGGCGTGAGGGGCGAAACATTCAGTACTTC.

The chain joins TRBV12-3 or TRBV12-4 to TRBJ2-3; D remains ambiguous. Trimming pared 6 bases from V and 7 bases from J, leaving 11 bases between. CDR3 length: 12 residues. CDR3 region: CASSAIANTQYF. The CDR3, as DNA: TGTGCCAGCAGCGCAATAGCAAATACGCAGTATTTT.

For this clonotype: Compared with germline, one end of the junction differs, possibly owing to a read error. The chain joins TRBV6-5 to TRBJ2-7, with D unclear. The CDR3 covers 14 residues. Germline V gene data show CDR1 as MNHEY and CDR2 as SVGAGI. The CDR3 nucleotides read TGTACCAGCAGTTACTCTTTCTCAGGCTACGAGCAGTACTTC. This encodes CTSSYSFSGYEQYF.

The chain carries TRBV7-3 and TRBJ1-6; 10 bases match TRBD1. The CDR3 runs to 14 residues. J lost 11 bases, V lost 4 bases, and 5 bases had no gene match. The germline V gene encodes CDR1 SGHTA and CDR2 FQGTGA. The DNA for the CDR3 is TGTGCCAGCAGCTCGTGGGACAGGGGAACACCCCTCCACTTT. This encodes CASSSWDRGTPLHF.

The V and J genes are TRBV7-9 and TRBJ1-1, with D tentatively TRBD1 (6 bases). Germline CDR1 reads SEHNR; CDR2 reads FQNEAQ (reference sequence). This CDR3 has 13 residues. V lost 5 bases and J 8 bases, leaving 15 bases between the germline ends. In DNA, the CDR3 is TGTGCCAGCAGCCGAATGGGGGGCTTGGAAGCTTTCTTT. This translates into CASSRMGGLEAFF.

In regard to this clonotype: The junction departs from the called germline gene at one end, perhaps through a read error. The V call is TRBV10-3, the J call TRBJ2-3; 7 nucleotides match TRBD2. From germline, CDR1 is ENHRY and CDR2 SYGVKD. CDR3 size: 14 residues. Written as DNA, the CDR3 is TGTCCCATCTCACCGCGGGGGAGCACAGATACGCAGTATTTT. Protein product: CPISPRGSTDTQYF.

The gene calls are TRBV27 and TRBJ2-1; D gene uncertain. The ends were cut back, 5 bases at V and 8 bases at J, with 13 bases in the middle. Germline values: CDR1 MNHEY, CDR2 SMNVEV (reference sequence). This CDR3 has 13 residues. The CDR3 bases are TGTGCCAGCAGTACTCAACTGACCGATGAGCAGTTCTTC. It encodes CASSTQLTDEQFF.

This chain uses TRBV28 with TRBJ1-5; no firm D call. V dropped 1 base and J dropped 2 bases, with 12 bases sitting between them. CDR3 length: 16 amino acids. Looked up from germline, CDR1 is MDHEN and CDR2 is SYDVKM. CDR3 in DNA: TGTGCCAGCAGTTTATTCCTCCCAAACGGCAATCAGCCCCAGCATTTT. It encodes CASSLFLPNGNQPQHF.

This clonotype was detected a few times. CDR3 nucleotides: TGTGCCAGCATACACAGGGGAGGCAAAAACATTCAGTACTTC. This sequence encodes CASIHRGGKNIQYF. This chain joins TRBV6-1 and TRBJ2-4; D perhaps matches TRBD1 (7 bases). The V gene's germline CDR1 is MNHNS and CDR2 SASEGT. This CDR3 contains 14 residues. Deletions cut 7 bases from V and 3 bases from J, with 13 bases between.

This clonotype was seen more than once but under ten times. This chain uses TRBV12-3 or TRBV12-4 with TRBJ1-2; D call uncertain. Trimming took off 5 bases at V and 8 bases at J, with 9 bases between the two ends. The length of the CDR3 is 11 residues. CDR3: CASSTDGGYTF. The CDR3 nucleotides read TGTGCCAGCAGTACAGATGGCGGCTACACCTTC.

This clonotype was observed a few times. This sequence joins TRBV4-3 and TRBJ2-3; no firm D call. The CDR3 has 16 amino acids. The V end lost 0 bases, the J end lost 0 bases, and 10 bases lay between the germline ends. CDR1 and CDR2 (germline): LGHNA, YSLEER. The CDR3 coding sequence is TGCGCCAGCAGCCAAGAGGGTCGGCCGAGCACAGATACGCAGTATTTT. It specifies CASSQEGRPSTDTQYF.

This clonotype has more than one count but fewer than ten. The J gene is TRBJ2-4, the V gene TRBV4-1; the D gene is possibly TRBD1 (6 bases). The DNA end lines up better with TRBJ2-7; the J call may be wrong. CDR3 length: 14 residues. Germline V gene data show CDR1 as MGHRA and CDR2 as YSYEKL. CDR3 nucleotide sequence: TGCGCCAGCAGCCAAGTTCACAGGGATTACGAGCAGTACTTC. Its translation is CASSQVHRDYEQYF.

The gene calls are TRBV2 and TRBJ2-1; D perhaps matches TRBD1 (6 bases). CDR3 length: 13 residues. Germline lookup yields CDR1 SNHLY and CDR2 FYNNEI. V lost 7 bases, J lost 10 bases, and 17 bases lay in between. The CDR3 DNA sequence: TGTGCCAGCAATGGGGGCTTCCAGGGGGAGCAGTTCTTC. Amino acid sequence: CASNGGFQGEQFF.

The rearrangement joins TRBV9 to TRBJ1-2; perhaps TRBD1 as D (6 bases). CDR1 is SGDLS and CDR2 is YYNGEE in the germline V gene. With 7 bases removed from V and 3 bases from J, the gap between germline ends came to 16 bases. The CDR3 extends over 14 amino acids. CDR3 residues: CASYAGAGDYGYTF. CDR3 nucleotide sequence: TGTGCCAGCTACGCGGGGGCGGGGGACTATGGCTACACCTTC. The entire variable domain, with the rest obtained from reference TRBV9 and TRBJ1-2, is as follows: DSGVTQTPKHLITATGQRVTLRCSPRSGDLSVYWYQQSLDQGLQFLIQYYNGEERAKGNILERFSAQQFPDLHSELNLSSLELGDSALYFCASYAGAGDYGYTFGSGTRLTVV.

There are a few counts of this clonotype. The V call is TRBV20-1, the J call TRBJ1-2, with 9 bases identical to TRBD1. CDR3 size: 15 residues. The germline V gene has CDR1 DFQATT and CDR2 SNEGSKA (reference sequence). Losses at the gene ends were 0 bases for V and 2 bases for J; bases not matched to a gene: 4. The CDR3 nucleotides read TGCAGTGCTAGAGACGCCGGGACAGGGAACTATGGCTACACCTTC. Translating it yields CSARDAGTGNYGYTF.

In its sample, this clonotype was seen a few times. Compared with germline, one end of the junction differs, possibly owing to a read error. The rearrangement joins TRBV15 to TRBJ2-5; no definite D call. Germline V gene lookup returns CDR1 LNHNV and CDR2 YYDKDF (reference sequence). This CDR3 has 15 amino acids. The CDR3 is CATSRDRIRQETQYF. The CDR3 DNA reads TGTGCCACTAGCAGAGACCGAATCAGACAAGAGACCCAGTACTTC.

V and J are TRBV4-3 and TRBJ2-1; weak D call: TRBD2 (5 bases). From germline, CDR1 is LGHNA and CDR2 YSLEER. Trimming stripped 1 base from V and 10 bases from J, with 26 bases between. CDR3 length equals 18 residues. The CDR3, as DNA: TGCGCCAGCAGCCAAGGTTATCCTTCGGGGTATTCGTCCTGGGAGCAGTTCTTC. Residues: CASSQGYPSGYSSWEQFF.

This chain joins TRBV3-1 and TRBJ1-2; 7 nucleotides line up with TRBD1. V lost 3 bases to trimming and J lost 7 bases; unmatched junction nucleotides: 11. CDR1 and CDR2 (germline): LGHDT, YNNKEL (reference sequence). This CDR3 region has 15 residues. The CDR3 sequence is CASSHTPQGSLGYTF. CDR3 coding DNA: TGTGCCAGCAGCCACACCCCACAGGGGTCACTTGGCTACACCTTC.

As DNA, the CDR3 is TGTGCCAGCAGTGAGCAGGGCTGGAATGAGCAGTTCTTC. Encoded protein: CASSEQGWNEQFF. This chain joins TRBV6-1 and TRBJ2-1; the D gene is possibly TRBD1 (5 bases). V lost 3 bases, J lost 7 bases, and 10 bases lay in between. Germline CDR1 reads MNHNS; CDR2 reads SASEGT. CDR3 length: 13 residues.

The chain recombines TRBV7-9 with TRBJ2-7; D is possibly TRBD2 (6 bases). The germline V gene encodes CDR1 SEHNR and CDR2 FQNEAQ (reference sequence). V was cut by 1 base and J by 6 bases, with 10 bases left in between. The CDR3 covers 13 residues. The CDR3 sequence is CASSLVGGSEQYF. The DNA for the CDR3 is TGTGCCAGCAGCTTAGTGGGGGGAAGCGAGCAGTACTTC. The whole variable domain, filled in from reference TRBV7-9 and TRBJ2-7, reads DTGVSQNPRHKITKRGQNVTFRCDPISEHNRLYWYRQTLGQGPEFLTYFQNEAQLEKSRLLSDRFSAERPKGSFSTLEIQRTEQGDSAMYLCASSLVGGSEQYFGPGTRLTVT.

CDR3: CASRASQNNEQFF. CDR3 coding DNA: TGTGCCAGCAGGGCATCACAGAACAATGAGCAGTTCTTC. The genes are TRBV2 and TRBJ2-1, with D unresolved. Deletions cut 6 bases from V and 5 bases from J, with 11 bases between. Germline values: CDR1 SNHLY, CDR2 FYNNEI. This CDR3 contains 13 residues.

This clonotype was detected only a few times. V gene TRBV7-9 combines with J gene TRBJ2-1, with D perhaps matching TRBD1 (5 bases). V shed 4 bases and J shed 8 bases, with 12 bases lying between them. CDR1 and CDR2 from the germline V gene are SEHNR and FQNEAQ (reference sequence). The CDR3 totals 13 residues. In nucleotides, the CDR3 is TGTGCCAGCAGCTCCCAGGGTTGGGATGAGCAGTTCTTC. Translating it yields CASSSQGWDEQFF.

The CDR3, as DNA: TGCGCCAGCAGCTTGCTTTATCGGGAGACCCAGTACTTC. Amino acids: CASSLLYRETQYF. The chain combines TRBV5-1 with TRBJ2-5; D is ambiguous. The CDR3 sequence is 13 residues long. Trimming stripped 1 base from V and 5 bases from J, with 9 bases between. Germline V CDR1 and CDR2: SGHRS, YFSETQ. The variable domain in full, with the rest retrieved from reference TRBV5-1 and TRBJ2-5, is KAGVTQTPRYLIKTRGQQVTLSCSPISGHRSVSWYQQTPGQGLQFLFEYFSETQRNKGNFPGRFSGRQFSNSRSEMNVSTLELGDSALYLCASSLLYRETQYFGPGTRLLVL.

The V call is TRBV5-1, the J call TRBJ2-3, with D possibly being TRBD2 (6 bases). Trimming stripped 9 bases from V and 0 bases from J, with 14 bases between. Germline CDR1 SGHRS, CDR2 YFSETQ. The CDR3 runs to 14 residues. CDR3 in amino acids: CATRLGTSTDTQYF. The DNA of the CDR3 is TGCGCCACCCGACTAGGGACGAGCACAGATACGCAGTATTTT.